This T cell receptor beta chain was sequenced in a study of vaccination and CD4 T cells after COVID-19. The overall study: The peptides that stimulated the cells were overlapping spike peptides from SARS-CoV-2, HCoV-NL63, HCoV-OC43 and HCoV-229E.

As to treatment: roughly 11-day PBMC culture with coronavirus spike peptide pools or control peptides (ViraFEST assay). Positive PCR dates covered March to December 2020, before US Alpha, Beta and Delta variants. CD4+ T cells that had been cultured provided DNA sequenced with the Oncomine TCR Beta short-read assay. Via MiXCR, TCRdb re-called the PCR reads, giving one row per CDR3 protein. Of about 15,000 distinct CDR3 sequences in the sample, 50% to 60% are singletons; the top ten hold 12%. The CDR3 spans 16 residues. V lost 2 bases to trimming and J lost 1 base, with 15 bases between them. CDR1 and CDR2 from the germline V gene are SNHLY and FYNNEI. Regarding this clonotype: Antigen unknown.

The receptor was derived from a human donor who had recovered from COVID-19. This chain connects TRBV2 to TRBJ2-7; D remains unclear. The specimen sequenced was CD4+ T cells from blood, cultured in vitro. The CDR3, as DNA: TGTGCCAGCAGTGAATGGATGACGACTTATTCCTACGAGCAGTACTTC. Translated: CASSEWMTTYSYEQYF. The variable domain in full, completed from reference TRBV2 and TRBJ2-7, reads EPEVTQTPSHQVTQMGQEVILRCVPISNHLYFYWYRQILGQKVEFLVSFYNNEISEKSEIFDDQFSVERPDGSNFTLKIRSTKLEDSAMYFCASSEWMTTYSYEQYFGPGTRLTVT.